One sample yielded the 10 T cell receptor beta chains listed below, sequenced in a study of human T cells and chemical hapten exposure. Blood, whole and unfractionated, served as the source for total RNA extraction. TCRdb re-derived calls from the 5' RACE reads in MiXCR, one entry per CDR3 protein. The sample shows about 140,000 distinct CDR3 sequences, around 4.4% of them seen only once. The receptor set was obtained from a female donor in good health.

This clonotype has at least ten counts. This chain joins TRBV7-2 and TRBJ2-7; the match to TRBD2 covers 8 bases. With V trimmed by 5 bases and J by 2 bases, 2 bases remained unmatched. This CDR3 has 13 amino acids. The germline V gene has CDR1 SGHTA and CDR2 FQGNSA. The DNA for the CDR3 is TGTGCCAGCAGCCCACTAGCGGCCTACGAGCAGTACTTC. Translating gives CASSPLAAYEQYF.

At least ten counts were recorded for this clonotype. Relative to the germline gene, one junction end is altered; a read error may explain this. The chain is built from TRBV7-7 and TRBJ1-1; no clear D gene. Germline V CDR1 and CDR2: SSHAT, FNYEAQ (reference sequence). The CDR3 is 13 residues long. In DNA, the CDR3 is TGTGCTAGCAGCTTAAGCAGTTCCACTGAAGCTTTCTTT. Amino acids: CASSLSSSTEAFF.

This clonotype has at least ten counts. The V gene is TRBV10-3, the J gene TRBJ1-1; D ambiguous. Germline CDR1 ENHRY, CDR2 SYGVKD. V was trimmed by 4 bases and J by 5 bases, leaving 11 bases between them. This CDR3 spans 13 amino acids. CDR3 protein: CAISGADGTEAFF. The CDR3 coding sequence is TGTGCCATCAGTGGAGCCGACGGTACTGAAGCTTTCTTT.

At least ten counts were recorded for this clonotype. The chain carries TRBV7-9 and TRBJ2-2; 10 bases fit TRBD1. Germline assignment: CDR1 SEHNR and CDR2 FQNEAQ (reference sequence). This CDR3 is 15 amino acids long. V shed 4 bases, J shed 6 bases, and the junction held 5 bases outside the gene matches. This chain's CDR3 is CASSSGQGGPGELFF. The CDR3, as DNA: TGTGCCAGCAGCTCCGGACAGGGGGGACCCGGGGAGCTGTTTTTT.

There are many counts of this clonotype. This chain links TRBV11-2 with TRBJ2-5, with a tentative D call TRBD2 (5 bases). Germline V gene lookup returns CDR1 SGHAT and CDR2 FQNNGV. V lost 5 bases to trimming and J lost 3 bases, with 10 bases between them. There are 13 residues in the CDR3. The CDR3 DNA reads TGTGCCAGCAGCCCCGGGGAAAAAGAGACCCAGTACTTC. This encodes CASSPGEKETQYF.

This clonotype was seen a few times. A much bigger clone sits one base away, suggesting this may be a read error. This sequence joins TRBV12-3 or TRBV12-4 and TRBJ1-3, with no clear D. The CDR3 runs to 12 residues. V was clipped by 2 bases and J by 4 bases, with 3 bases between them. CDR3 region: CASSLKGNTIYF. For the CDR3, the DNA is TGTGCCAGCAGTTTAAAGGGAAACACCATATATTTT.

This clonotype was seen many times. The chain is built from TRBV12-5 and TRBJ2-7; D is possibly TRBD1 or TRBD2 (6 bases each). Germline assignment: CDR1 LGHNT and CDR2 FRNRAP. This CDR3 comprises 13 residues. The ends were cut back, 6 bases at V and 2 bases at J, with 11 bases in the middle. The CDR3 loop is CASGRGGTYEQYF. CDR3 sequence (DNA): TGTGCTAGTGGCAGAGGGGGGACCTACGAGCAGTACTTC.

This clonotype was seen many times. The chain employs TRBV3-1 and TRBJ2-3, with 10 bases that match TRBD1. The V and J ends lost 3 bases and 9 bases, in that order; junction bases with no gene match: 12. There are 16 residues in the CDR3. Per the germline V gene, CDR1 is LGHDT and CDR2 is YNNKEL (reference sequence). CDR3 in amino acids: CASSQTGQGLRGTQYF. The CDR3 nucleotides are TGTGCCAGCAGCCAGACGGGACAGGGGCTGAGGGGGACGCAGTATTTT.

This clonotype has just a few counts. This could be a read error, since a much larger clone is one nucleotide away. The gene calls are TRBV7-2 and TRBJ1-1; no clear D gene. Germline V lookup: CDR1 SGHTA, CDR2 FQGNSA. CDR3 length equals 15 residues. Deletions cut 6 bases from V and 1 base from J, with 15 bases between. The CDR3 region has the DNA TGTGCCAGCAGAGTAGCCGTGACGGGGAACACTGAAGCTTTCTTT. This codes for CASRVAVTGNTEAFF.

This clonotype was seen ten or more times. The chain uses TRBV9 and TRBJ1-1; D uncertain. CDR3 length: 12 residues. V was trimmed by 3 bases and J by 3 bases, leaving 6 bases between them. CDR1 and CDR2 from the germline V gene are SGDLS and YYNGEE. The CDR3 protein is CASSAQYTEAFF. The DNA for the CDR3 is TGTGCCAGCAGCGCTCAGTACACTGAAGCTTTCTTT.